This T cell receptor beta chain is from a study of human T cells and chemical hapten exposure. Study at large: TCR yields per sample varied mostly from small pooled library volume differences. Study-wide results and caveats: DPC sensitization did not alter TCRs above 1 in 1000 frequency.

V dropped 0 bases and J dropped 5 bases, with 6 bases sitting between them. CDR1 is SGDLS, CDR2 YYNGEE, per germline. The CDR3 spans 13 residues. Sample time point: healthy volunteer bleed at 6 weeks. Researchers extracted total RNA from unfractionated whole blood. The study's library attached unique molecular identifiers to single cDNA molecules. Original methodology: Sample TCR totals centred on a median of approximately 96,000, ranging about 20,000 to 700,000. One entry per CDR3 protein results from TCRdb running MiXCR on the RACE reads. TCRdb's processing, not the authors' own work, is the source of the V and J calls. Altogether some 81,000 distinct CDR3 sequences are present, approximately 8.1% being singletons, with the ten largest covering approximately 1.5%. This clonotype showed up just a few times. Its antigen is not identified.

The J gene is TRBJ2-1, the V gene TRBV9; no clear D gene. This sequence originates from a female donor in good health. Some clones in this sample may be carry-over from other donors' samples. Sequenced material: whole blood. In DNA form, the CDR3 reads TGTGCCAGCAGCGTAGGTCGGGACAATGAGCAGTTCTTC. Its protein product is CASSVGRDNEQFF.